Listed below are T cell receptor beta chains from one sample, sequenced in a study of chemoradiotherapy in HPV16-positive cancers. Data came from immunoSEQ multiplex PCR; TCRdb stores just in-frame clones and leaves some out. The sample gives 850 to 1,000 clones, about 79% of which show up once; about 6.7% is in the top ten. The sequences come from tumor tissue, collected from a patient who underwent chemoradiotherapy. The origin of the receptors is a human donor with HPV-associated anogenital cancer. Both conserved end residues are part of each CDR3. A D gene is named only where the DNA matches it firmly. Only some rows state a clone size, as once, few, many or a class for expanded clones.

V gene	D gene	J gene	clone size	CDR3 protein	CDR3 DNA
TRBV4-2	.	TRBJ2-6	.	CASSQEASSGANVLTF	TGTGCCAGCAGCCAAGAAGCCAGCTCTGGGGCCAACGTCCTGACTTTC
TRBV5-3	.	TRBJ2-7	few	CARSLDPWDGHYEQYF	TGTGCCAGAAGCTTGGATCCATGGGACGGCCACTACGAGCAGTACTTC
TRBV4-3	.	TRBJ2-5	.	CASSQGSSFPQETQYF	TGCGCCAGCAGCCAAGGTAGTAGTTTTCCCCAAGAGACCCAGTACTTC
TRBV6-1	.	TRBJ1-4	few	CASSESWGPNEKLFF	TGTGCCAGCAGTGAGTCGTGGGGACCTAATGAAAAACTGTTTTTT
TRBV19	TRBD1	TRBJ2-7	.	CASSKTGLETYEQYF	TGTGCCAGTAGTAAGACAGGGCTTGAAACCTACGAGCAGTACTTC
TRBV6-1	TRBD2	TRBJ2-2	.	CASITSGSNTGELFF	TGTGCCAGCATAACTAGCGGGTCGAACACCGGGGAGCTGTTTTTT
TRBV6-5	.	TRBJ2-1	.	CASSYSSGEAYNEQFF	TGTGCCAGCAGTTACTCGAGTGGGGAGGCCTACAATGAGCAGTTCTTC
TRBV7-6	.	TRBJ2-3	.	CASSLLGGDPDTQYF	TGTGCCAGCAGCTTACTAGGCGGGGATCCAGATACGCAGTATTTT
TRBV6-1	TRBD2	TRBJ2-2	.	CASTLAGGPGGELFF	TGTGCCAGCACCCTAGCGGGGGGGCCGGGCGGGGAGCTGTTTTTT
TRBV7-6	.	TRBJ2-2	.	CASSPNSRVNTGELFF	TGTGCCAGCAGCCCCAATTCCAGGGTCAACACCGGGGAGCTGTTTTTT
TRBV11-1	.	TRBJ2-7	.	CASSLQDSYEQYF	TGTGCCAGCAGCTTACAGGACTCCTACGAGCAGTACTTC
TRBV4-3	.	TRBJ2-3	.	CASSQGKGFTDTQYF	TGCGCCAGCAGCCAAGGTAAAGGATTCACAGATACGCAGTATTTT
TRBV6-1	TRBD1	TRBJ1-1	.	CASSRQGAREAFF	TGTGCCAGCAGTCGACAGGGGGCGCGGGAAGCTTTCTTT
TRBV16	.	TRBJ1-2	.	CASSQSLGSNYGYTF	TGTGCCAGCAGCCAATCGTTAGGCAGTAACTATGGCTACACCTTC
TRBV4-1	.	TRBJ2-7	few	CASSQDQGSPSYEQYF	TGCGCCAGCAGCCAAGATCAGGGGTCCCCCTCCTACGAGCAGTACTTC
TRBV10-3	.	TRBJ1-2	.	CAITEAGNGYTF	TGTGCCATCACTGAGGCAGGGAATGGCTACACCTTC
TRBV7-3	.	TRBJ2-1	.	CASSLAEAGNEQFF	TGTGCCAGCAGCTTAGCGGAGGCTGGCAATGAGCAGTTCTTC
TRBV9	.	TRBJ1-1	.	CASSVSPGLNTEAFF	TGTGCCAGCAGCGTAAGCCCAGGCCTTAACACTGAAGCTTTCTTT
TRBV7-2	TRBD2	TRBJ2-3	.	CASSLVGSGRPDTQYF	TGTGCCAGCAGCTTAGTCGGTAGCGGGAGGCCGGATACGCAGTATTTT
TRBV4-3	TRBD2	TRBJ2-3	.	CASSQERAGGPTDTQYF	TGCGCCAGCAGCCAAGAGCGGGCGGGGGGACCCACAGATACGCAGTATTTT
TRBV11-3	.	TRBJ2-3	.	CASSLVGRSTDTQYF	TGTGCCAGCAGCTTAGTTGGCAGAAGCACAGATACGCAGTATTTT
TRBV19	TRBD1	TRBJ2-4	few	CASSILGQGPTSAKNIQYF	TGTGCCAGTAGTATACTGGGACAGGGGCCGACATCGGCCAAAAACATTCAGTACTTC
TRBV5-8	TRBD1	TRBJ1-2	few	CASSSSRGNGYTF	TGTGCCAGCAGCTCCAGCAGGGGGAATGGCTACACCTTC
TRBV14	.	TRBJ2-2	few	CASSQEAAGELFF	TGTGCCAGCAGCCAAGAGGCAGCCGGGGAGCTGTTTTTT
TRBV4-3	.	TRBJ2-3	.	CASSPGVSTSDTQYF	TGCGCCAGCAGCCCTGGGGTTTCCACATCAGATACGCAGTATTTT
TRBV5-1	.	TRBJ1-1	.	CASSLGRSNMNTEAFF	TGCGCCAGCAGCTTGGGACGGTCCAACATGAACACTGAAGCTTTCTTT
TRBV2	.	TRBJ1-2	.	CASSDYRYRKTYGYTF	TGTGCCAGCAGTGATTACCGTTACCGAAAGACCTATGGCTACACCTTC
TRBV11-3	TRBD2	TRBJ2-3	.	CASSLGRAGASDTQYF	TGTGCCAGCAGCTTAGGTAGGGCGGGAGCCTCAGATACGCAGTATTTT
TRBV5-1	TRBD2	TRBJ2-3	.	CASSLGLAGEGDTQYF	TGCGCCAGCAGCCTGGGACTAGCGGGAGAAGGAGATACGCAGTATTTT
TRBV9	.	TRBJ2-3	.	CASSGPLADTQYF	TGTGCCAGCAGCGGACCTCTGGCAGATACGCAGTATTTT
TRBV14	.	TRBJ2-1	.	CASSQDIGRYYNEQFF	TGTGCCAGCAGCCAAGATATTGGACGGTACTACAATGAGCAGTTCTTC
TRBV10-3	TRBD1	TRBJ2-5	.	CAILGQGQETQYF	TGTGCCATCCTGGGACAGGGACAAGAGACCCAGTACTTC
TRBV7-9	.	TRBJ2-5	.	CASSLATTTQYF	TGTGCCAGCAGCTTAGCGACGACGACCCAGTACTTC
TRBV11-2	TRBD1	TRBJ1-3	.	CASSRTGALSGNTIYF	TGTGCCAGCAGTCGAACAGGGGCACTCTCTGGAAACACCATATATTTT
TRBV6-1	.	TRBJ1-1	.	CASSAGFGNTEAFF	TGTGCCAGCAGTGCAGGGTTCGGGAACACTGAAGCTTTCTTT
TRBV6-1	.	TRBJ1-2	.	CATSHPGGYTF	TGTGCCACCTCGCACCCGGGTGGCTACACCTTC
TRBV7-9	TRBD1	TRBJ1-3	.	CASSPGQGSGSTIYF	TGTGCCAGTTCTCCGGGACAGGGATCGGGTAGCACCATATATTTT
TRBV6-1	TRBD1	TRBJ1-2	.	CASSELPGQGYYGYTF	TGTGCCAGCAGTGAACTACCGGGACAGGGTTACTATGGCTACACCTTC
TRBV18	.	TRBJ1-4	.	CASSSQAGKGSEKLFF	TGTGCCAGCTCCTCGCAGGCAGGGAAAGGAAGTGAAAAACTGTTTTTT
TRBV2	.	TRBJ1-4	.	CASSELTGLMKKLFF	TGTGCCAGCAGTGAACTCACAGGCTTAATGAAAAAACTGTTTTTT
TRBV6-5	.	TRBJ2-3	.	CASRDGQTITDTQYF	TGTGCCAGCAGGGATGGACAGACAATCACAGATACGCAGTATTTT
TRBV20-1	.	TRBJ2-7	.	CSAEIINEQYF	TGCAGTGCTGAGATTATCAACGAGCAGTACTTC
TRBV11-3	.	TRBJ2-2	once	CASSLGVGGELFF	TGTGCCAGCAGCTTAGGAGTGGGCGGGGAGCTGTTTTTT
TRBV18	.	TRBJ1-5	few	CASSPSGGLGNQPQHF	TGTGCCAGCTCACCTAGCGGGGGACTGGGCAATCAGCCCCAGCATTTT
TRBV7-6	.	TRBJ2-3	.	CASSPARGPTDTQYF	TGTGCCAGCAGCCCAGCACGAGGACCCACAGATACGCAGTATTTT
TRBV5-1	.	TRBJ1-5	.	CASSLGPQGINQPQHF	TGCGCCAGCAGCTTGGGACCACAGGGTATCAATCAGCCCCAGCATTTT
TRBV30	.	TRBJ2-7	.	CAWSSSSSYEQYF	TGTGCCTGGAGCTCCTCGTCTTCCTACGAGCAGTACTTC
TRBV9	TRBD2	TRBJ2-1	.	CASSVEASGRGGNEQFF	TGTGCCAGCAGCGTAGAAGCTAGCGGGAGAGGTGGCAATGAGCAGTTCTTC
TRBV29-1	.	TRBJ2-3	.	CSVKTSTDTQYF	TGCAGCGTCAAGACTAGCACAGATACGCAGTATTTT
TRBV7-2	.	TRBJ1-1	.	CASSLDLGQANFF	TGTGCCAGCAGCTTAGATCTGGGGCAGGCCAATTTCTTT